A selection of T cell receptor beta chains follows, all from one sample in a study of Ad26.COV2.S vaccination and SARS-CoV-2 variants. Repertoires were generated with immunoSEQ multiplex PCR, while TCRdb's copy carries only in-frame clones and drops some. The sample contains 330,000 or so clones, around 90% of which appear only once. This sample comprised peripheral blood, obtained in a trial of Ad26.COV2.S vaccine versus placebo. These receptors were taken from a person between 18 and 60 years old who received the Ad26.COV2.S COVID-19 vaccine or a placebo. CDR3s include the opening cysteine and the closing phenylalanine or tryptophan. A D gene is named only where the DNA matches it firmly. Clone size appears in some rows only: once, few, many, or a class for an expanded clone.

.	TRBV5-4	TRBJ2-7	.	CASSSGLYEQYF	TGTGCCAGCAGTTCCGGACTCTACGAGCAGTACTTC
.	TRBV28	TRBJ1-5	.	CASSLDQDGEDQPQHF	TGTGCCAGCAGTTTGGACCAGGACGGGGAAGATCAGCCCCAGCATTTT
.	TRBV9	TRBJ2-5	.	CASSVDEGPGGETQYF	TGTGCCAGCAGCGTAGACGAGGGGCCCGGGGGAGAGACCCAGTACTTC
TRBD1	TRBV5-5	TRBJ1-1	.	CASSLGDSRTEAFF	TGTGCCAGCAGCTTGGGGGACAGCCGGACTGAAGCTTTCTTT
.	TRBV5-1	TRBJ2-1	.	CASSLTGEAHNEQFF	TGCGCCAGCAGCTTAACGGGCGAGGCGCACAATGAGCAGTTCTTC
.	TRBV6-2/TRBV6-3	TRBJ1-5	.	CASSYSFDAAQPQHF	TGTGCCAGCAGTTACTCATTTGATGCGGCTCAGCCCCAGCATTTT
.	TRBV3-1/TRBV3-2	TRBJ2-3	.	CASSQVDTQYF	TGTGCCAGCAGCCAAGTGGATACGCAGTATTTT
TRBD2	TRBV3-1/TRBV3-2	TRBJ2-5	many	CASSPWVAGALGAQYF	TGTGCCAGCAGCCCCTGGGTAGCGGGGGCTCTGGGGGCCCAGTACTTC
TRBD1	TRBV19	TRBJ1-1	.	CASSWDRGNTEAFF	TGTGCCAGTAGCTGGGACAGGGGGAACACTGAAGCTTTCTTT
.	TRBV6-5	TRBJ1-1	.	CASSLYGYTEAFF	TGTGCCAGCAGCCTATATGGGTACACTGAAGCTTTCTTT
.	TRBV6-5	TRBJ1-2	.	CASSYPQVLGYTF	TGTGCCAGCAGTTACCCCCAGGTCCTGGGCTACACCTTC
TRBD2	TRBV7-8	TRBJ2-1	.	CASSLTSGSGEQFF	TGTGCCAGCAGCCTCACTAGCGGGAGCGGGGAGCAGTTCTTC
.	TRBV12-3/TRBV12-4	TRBJ1-1	once	CASSITGGTEAFF	TGTGCCAGCAGTATTACCGGGGGCACTGAAGCTTTCTTT
.	TRBV21-1	TRBJ2-5	.	CASSAPKGQPVRTQYF	TGTGCCAGCAGCGCTCCCAAGGGACAGCCGGTTCGGACCCAGTACTTC
.	TRBV20-1	TRBJ2-7	.	CSASRGGEQYF	TGCAGTGCTTCCAGGGGTGGCGAGCAGTACTTC
TRBD2	TRBV6-5	TRBJ2-3	.	CASSPSGGAPDTQYF	TGTGCCAGCAGTCCTAGCGGGGGGGCCCCAGATACGCAGTATTTT
.	TRBV29-1	TRBJ1-2	.	CSVYRWIYGYTF	TGCAGCGTTTATCGTTGGATCTATGGCTACACCTTC
.	TRBV18	TRBJ2-7	once	CASSPSDSYEQYF	TGTGCCAGCTCACCTTCGGACAGCTACGAGCAGTACTTC
.	TRBV10-1	TRBJ2-3	.	CASSDRTSADTQYF	TGCGCCAGCAGTGACCGGACATCCGCAGATACGCAGTATTTT
TRBD1	TRBV19	TRBJ1-2	.	CASSIEGRGAYGYTF	TGTGCCAGTAGTATCGAGGGCAGGGGGGCCTATGGCTACACCTTC
.	TRBV7-8	TRBJ1-1	once	CASSSIGHLEAFF	TGTGCCAGCAGCTCGATTGGACATCTTGAAGCTTTCTTT
TRBD1	TRBV3-1/TRBV3-2	TRBJ2-5	.	CASSRRRTGRETQYF	TGTGCCAGCAGCCGACGCCGGACAGGGAGAGAGACCCAGTACTTC
.	TRBV4-3	TRBJ2-6	.	CASSPPRQASGANVLTF	TGCGCCAGCAGCCCGCCGCGACAGGCCTCTGGGGCCAACGTCCTGACTTTC
.	TRBV11-2	TRBJ1-3	once	CASSPGVYAGNTIYF	TGTGCCAGCAGCCCGGGGGTTTATGCTGGAAACACCATATATTTT
.	TRBV6-6	TRBJ1-1	.	CASTLSQRNTEAFF	TGTGCCAGCACGCTTTCACAGAGGAACACTGAAGCTTTCTTT
.	TRBV7-2	TRBJ2-5	.	CASSLGLQGGETQYF	TGTGCCAGCAGCCTCGGTCTTCAAGGAGGAGAGACCCAGTACTTC
.	TRBV12-3/TRBV12-4	TRBJ1-1	.	CASSFTPGTEAFF	TGTGCCAGCAGTTTTACCCCGGGCACTGAAGCTTTCTTT
TRBD1	TRBV7-2	TRBJ2-1	.	CASSSTGGGYNEQFF	TGTGCCAGCAGCTCGACAGGGGGGGGTTACAATGAGCAGTTCTTC
TRBD1	TRBV7-9	TRBJ1-2	.	CASVQGGLDYGYTF	TGTGCCAGCGTTCAAGGGGGCCTTGACTATGGCTACACCTTC
.	TRBV27	TRBJ2-1	.	CASSQTSGFYNEQFF	TGTGCCAGCAGCCAAACCAGCGGGTTCTACAATGAGCAGTTCTTC
.	TRBV4-1	TRBJ1-5	few	CASSQVVTGGNQPQHF	TGCGCCAGCAGCCAAGTAGTTACCGGTGGCAATCAGCCCCAGCATTTT
TRBD2	TRBV5-1	TRBJ2-7	.	CASSLGSGGFYEQYF	TGCGCCAGCAGCTTGGGTAGCGGGGGATTCTACGAGCAGTACTTC
.	TRBV6-2/TRBV6-3	TRBJ2-3	.	CASSTQGVTQYF	TGTGCCAGCAGTACCCAGGGCGTTACGCAGTATTTT
.	TRBV6-5	TRBJ1-1	.	CASKLEQGNTEAFF	TGTGCCAGCAAATTGGAACAGGGAAACACTGAAGCTTTCTTT
.	TRBV6-6	TRBJ1-6	.	CASSYSGGFGNSPLHF	TGTGCCAGCAGTTACTCGGGGGGCTTCGGGAATTCACCCCTCCACTTT
TRBD2	TRBV24-1	TRBJ2-2	.	CATSLAGKDGELFF	TGTGCCACCAGTCTAGCGGGGAAGGACGGGGAGCTGTTTTTT
.	TRBV19	TRBJ1-2	.	CASNDRQTNYGYTF	TGTGCCAGTAACGACAGGCAAACTAACTATGGCTACACCTTC
.	TRBV7-9	TRBJ1-1	.	CASSSPGQGGTEAFF	TGTGCCAGCAGCTCACCGGGACAAGGAGGCACTGAAGCTTTCTTT
.	TRBV6-5	TRBJ2-7	few	CAVTGGNTYEQYF	TGTGCCGTAACGGGGGGCAACACCTACGAGCAGTACTTC